This TCR beta chain was sequenced for a study of T-cell memory formation after mild COVID-19. Notes on the study in general: Unconfirmed was the SARS-CoV-2 specificity of second-wave clones that peaked on day 37.

J was trimmed by 5 bases and V by 8 bases; bases with no gene match: 6. This CDR3 spans 13 amino acids. Each CDR3 protein gets one entry after TCRdb re-called the 5' RACE reads with MiXCR. Among 35,000 to 40,000 distinct CDR3 sequences listed, 5.5% to 7% were seen once. This clonotype was observed a few times. The target antigen is unknown. The genes are TRBV12-3 or TRBV12-4 and TRBJ1-2, with TRBD1 identical over 9 bases. The TCR originated in an adult who had mild COVID-19 (a few samples of this study predate the infection). Cell type and time point are not known. The specimen was PBMCs or a T cell subset sorted from them (not recorded which). In DNA, the CDR3 is TGTGCCAGCTCCGGGGACAGGGAGTATGGCTACACCTTC. Translation gives CASSGDREYGYTF.